A selection of T cell receptor beta chains follows, all from one sample in a study of blood T cells in healthy people across ages. TCRdb re-called the 5' RACE reads with MiXCR, one entry per CDR3 protein. The sample lists roughly 1,500,000 distinct CDR3 sequences; approximately 40% were seen once. The source material was blood. All receptors derive from a young woman in good health. The CDR3 runs from the conserved cysteine through the conserved F or W. The order of the fields is clone size, V gene, J gene, D gene, CDR3 protein, CDR3 DNA. D genes are given only for firm matches. Only some rows state a clone size, as once, few, many or a class for expanded clones.

clone_size: NA; v_call: TRBV7-9; j_call: TRBJ2-4; d_call: NA; cdr3_aa: CASGPEAKNIQYF; cdr3_nt: TGTGCCTCAGGCCCGGAAGCCAAAAACATTCAGTACTTC
clone_size: NA; v_call: TRBV4-2; j_call: TRBJ1-2; d_call: NA; cdr3_aa: CASSPGATGVGYTF; cdr3_nt: TGTGCCAGCAGCCCGGGGGCGACGGGAGTAGGCTACACCTTC
clone_size: few; v_call: TRBV11-2; j_call: TRBJ2-1; d_call: NA; cdr3_aa: CASSIGGGQPYNEQFF; cdr3_nt: TGTGCCAGCAGCATAGGGGGAGGACAGCCCTACAATGAGCAGTTCTTC
clone_size: NA; v_call: TRBV18; j_call: TRBJ2-3; d_call: TRBD2; cdr3_aa: CASSPQREWSDTQYF; cdr3_nt: TGTGCCAGCTCACCACAGCGGGAGTGGTCAGATACGCAGTATTTT
clone_size: few; v_call: TRBV5-1; j_call: TRBJ2-2; d_call: NA; cdr3_aa: CASSEGVANTGELFF; cdr3_nt: TGCGCCAGCAGCGAAGGAGTAGCGAACACCGGGGAGCTGTTTTTT
clone_size: NA; v_call: TRBV5-1; j_call: TRBJ2-7; d_call: NA; cdr3_aa: CASSLRMGYEQYF; cdr3_nt: TGCGCCAGCAGCTTGAGAATGGGCTACGAGCAGTACTTC
clone_size: NA; v_call: TRBV7-9; j_call: TRBJ1-1; d_call: NA; cdr3_aa: CASHPAGSGRGNTEAFF; cdr3_nt: TGTGCCAGCCACCCGGCGGGGTCTGGAAGAGGGAACACTGAAGCTTTCTTT
clone_size: NA; v_call: TRBV6-5; j_call: TRBJ1-2; d_call: NA; cdr3_aa: CASSPDLRPSYGYTF; cdr3_nt: TGTGCCAGCTCGCCCGACCTGCGGCCCTCCTATGGCTACACCTTC
clone_size: NA; v_call: TRBV6-6; j_call: TRBJ2-5; d_call: NA; cdr3_aa: CASSYSSGVETQYF; cdr3_nt: TGTGCCAGCAGTTACTCGAGTGGGGTCGAGACCCAGTACTTC
clone_size: NA; v_call: TRBV20-1; j_call: TRBJ1-5; d_call: TRBD1; cdr3_aa: CSAEGTGGQPQHF; cdr3_nt: TGCAGTGCTGAAGGGACAGGAGGGCAGCCCCAGCATTTT
clone_size: NA; v_call: TRBV5-4; j_call: TRBJ2-4; d_call: TRBD1; cdr3_aa: CASSLAGQGLIGEYF; cdr3_nt: TGTGCCAGCAGCTTGGCGGGACAGGGACTCATCGGGGAGTACTTC
clone_size: NA; v_call: TRBV12-3/TRBV12-4; j_call: TRBJ2-3; d_call: NA; cdr3_aa: CASSSIAQVRTGTDTQYF; cdr3_nt: TGTGCCAGCAGTTCTATAGCACAGGTTAGAACAGGAACAGATACGCAGTATTTT
clone_size: few; v_call: TRBV11-2; j_call: TRBJ1-1; d_call: TRBD1; cdr3_aa: CASSFADRGNTEAFF; cdr3_nt: TGTGCCAGCAGCTTCGCCGACAGGGGGAACACTGAAGCTTTCTTT
clone_size: NA; v_call: TRBV2; j_call: TRBJ1-4; d_call: TRBD1; cdr3_aa: CASSAGGNIEKLFF; cdr3_nt: TGTGCCAGCAGCGCAGGGGGCAATATTGAAAAACTGTTTTTT
clone_size: NA; v_call: TRBV30; j_call: TRBJ2-7; d_call: TRBD1; cdr3_aa: CAWSAGTGGYEQYF; cdr3_nt: TGTGCCTGGAGTGCCGGGACAGGGGGTTACGAGCAGTACTTC
clone_size: NA; v_call: TRBV20-1; j_call: TRBJ1-2; d_call: NA; cdr3_aa: CSASQDAGRYGYTF; cdr3_nt: TGCAGTGCTAGTCAGGACGCCGGGCGCTATGGCTACACCTTC
clone_size: NA; v_call: TRBV12-3/TRBV12-4; j_call: TRBJ1-5; d_call: NA; cdr3_aa: CASRQDSYQPQHF; cdr3_nt: TGTGCCAGCAGACAGGACAGTTATCAGCCCCAGCATTTT
clone_size: NA; v_call: TRBV11-1; j_call: TRBJ2-5; d_call: TRBD2; cdr3_aa: CASSFIGTSGSFEETQYF; cdr3_nt: TGTGCCAGCAGCTTCATCGGGACTAGCGGGAGCTTTGAGGAGACCCAGTACTTC
clone_size: many; v_call: TRBV4-1; j_call: TRBJ1-2; d_call: NA; cdr3_aa: CASSLSGQPNYGYTF; cdr3_nt: TGCGCCAGCAGCCTCTCCGGACAGCCTAACTATGGCTACACCTTC
clone_size: NA; v_call: TRBV6-5; j_call: TRBJ2-1; d_call: NA; cdr3_aa: CASSYSIPGPDSYNEQFF; cdr3_nt: TGTGCCAGCAGTTACTCGATCCCGGGGCCCGACTCCTACAATGAGCAGTTCTTC